The clone carrying this TCR delta chain is medium-sized in the sample. The antigen remains undetermined. These data are taken from a study of Vδ1+ human thymocytes. Extracted RNA was reverse transcribed into cDNA. The CDR3 regions were amplified by multiplex PCR from V-gene primers to a constant-region primer. TCRdb redid the clone calls on the multiplex PCR reads with CATT. The sample records more than 25,000 delta-chain clones, around 7.7% being singletons. Study-wide results and limits: In the thymus, TRG and TRD repertoires looked highly polyclonal with Gaussian CDR3 lengths.

This CDR3 comprises 14 residues. The germline gives CDR1 GEAIGNYY, CDR2 EKD. This receptor was taken from a girl less than two years old who had congenital heart surgery. This sequence joins TRDV2 and TRDJ1, with 8 bases aligning to TRDD3. Sequencing was done on a sample of Vdelta1+ gamma-delta thymocytes from the thymus. Subset defined: FACS-sorted CD3+ TCRalphabeta- TCRVdelta1+ TCRVdelta2- thymocytes. The chain's CDR3 is CASRTGGLSWKLIF. The CDR3 nucleotides read TGTGCTAGTCGTACTGGGGGTCTTTCGTGGAAACTCATCTTT.